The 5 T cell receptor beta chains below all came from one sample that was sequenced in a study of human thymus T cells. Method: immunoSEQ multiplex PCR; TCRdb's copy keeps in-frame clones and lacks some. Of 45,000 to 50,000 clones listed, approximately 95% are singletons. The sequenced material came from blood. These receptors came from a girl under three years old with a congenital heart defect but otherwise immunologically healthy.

The CDR3 DNA sequence: TGCAGCGTTGAACTGGGGTTCTTC. It encodes CSVELGFF. The chain uses TRBV29-1 and TRBJ2-1; no clear D gene. The CDR3 contains 8 residues. V dropped 2 bases and J dropped 15 bases, with 5 bases sitting between them. CDR1 is SQVTM, CDR2 ANQGSEA, per germline.

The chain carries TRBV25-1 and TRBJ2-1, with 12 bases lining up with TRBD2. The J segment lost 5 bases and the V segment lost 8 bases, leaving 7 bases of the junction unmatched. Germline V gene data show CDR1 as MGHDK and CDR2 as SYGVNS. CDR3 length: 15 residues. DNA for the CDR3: TGTGCCAGCGCTCCTCGACTAGCGGGGGACAATGAGCAGTTCTTC. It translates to CASAPRLAGDNEQFF.

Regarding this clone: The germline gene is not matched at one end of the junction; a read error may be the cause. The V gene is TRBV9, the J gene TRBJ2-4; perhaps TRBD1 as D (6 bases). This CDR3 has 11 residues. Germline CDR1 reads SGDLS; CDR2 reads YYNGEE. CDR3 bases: TGTGCCAGCAGCACGGGGACAAATTACCTCTTC. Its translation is CASSTGTNYLF.

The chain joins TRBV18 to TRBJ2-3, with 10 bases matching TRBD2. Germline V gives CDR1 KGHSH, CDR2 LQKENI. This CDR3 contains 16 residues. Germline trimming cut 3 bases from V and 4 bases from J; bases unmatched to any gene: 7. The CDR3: CASSPLAGVRADTQYF. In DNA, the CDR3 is TGTGCCAGCTCACCCCTAGCGGGAGTCAGGGCAGATACGCAGTATTTT. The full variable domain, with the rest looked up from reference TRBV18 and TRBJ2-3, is NAGVMQNPRHLVRRRGQEARLRCSPMKGHSHVYWYRQLPEEGLKFMVYLQKENIIDESGMPKERFSAEFPKEGPSILRIQQVVRGDSAAYFCASSPLAGVRADTQYFGPGTRLTVL.

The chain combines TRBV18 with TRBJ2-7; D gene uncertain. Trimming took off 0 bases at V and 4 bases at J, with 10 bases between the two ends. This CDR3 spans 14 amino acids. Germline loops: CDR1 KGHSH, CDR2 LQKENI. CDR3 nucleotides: TGTGCCAGCTCACCACCTGGGCAGCCTTACGAGCAGTACTTC. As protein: CASSPPGQPYEQYF.